The TCR beta chain under discussion was sequenced for a study of CD8 T cells in ankylosing spondylitis. Findings and limits, study-wide: Significantly higher representation of disease-linked clones was reported for matched ankylosing spondylitis synovial fluid. A TCR beta motif made of 7 to 9 highly homologous variants seemed typical of ankylosing spondylitis blood.

TCRdb passed the 5' RACE reads through MiXCR, listing each CDR3 protein once. The sample lists 200,000 to 250,000 distinct CDR3 sequences; roughly a tenth were seen once. V gave up 5 bases and J gave up 3 bases, with 13 bases separating them. The CDR3 loop spans 13 amino acids. Looked up from germline, CDR1 is SQVTM and CDR2 is ANQGSEA. There are many counts of this clonotype. Its antigen is currently unknown. The clonotype originates from a male donor with ankylosing spondylitis or in good health (not recorded which). The sample comprised blood, either unsorted or a sorted T cell fraction (not recorded which). The gene calls are TRBV29-1 and TRBJ1-1, with D possibly matching TRBD1 (5 bases). The CDR3 bases are TGCAGCGTTCTGGGGGAGAAGGACACTGAAGCTTTCTTT. This translates into CSVLGEKDTEAFF.